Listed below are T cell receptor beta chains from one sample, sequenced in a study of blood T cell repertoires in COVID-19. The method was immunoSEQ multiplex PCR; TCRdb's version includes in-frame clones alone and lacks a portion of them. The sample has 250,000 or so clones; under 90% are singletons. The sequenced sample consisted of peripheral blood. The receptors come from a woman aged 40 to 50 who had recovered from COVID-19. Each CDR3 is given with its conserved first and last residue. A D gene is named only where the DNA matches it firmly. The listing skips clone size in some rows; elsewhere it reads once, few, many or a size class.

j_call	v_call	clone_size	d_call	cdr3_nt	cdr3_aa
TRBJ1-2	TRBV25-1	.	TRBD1	TGTGCCAGCAGTGTAGGGCAGGGGGCACGGTATGGCTACACCTTC	CASSVGQGARYGYTF
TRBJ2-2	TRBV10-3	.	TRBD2	TGTGCCATCAGTGGTAACAGCGGGAGGCTTATCGGGGAGCTGTTTTTT	CAISGNSGRLIGELFF
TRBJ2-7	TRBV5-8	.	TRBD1	TGTGCCAGCAGCTACCGGGACAGTGGCTACGAGCAGTACTTC	CASSYRDSGYEQYF
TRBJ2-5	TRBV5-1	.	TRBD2	TGCGCCAGCAGGCTTACTAGCGGGAGACCCCAAGAGACCCAGTACTTC	CASRLTSGRPQETQYF
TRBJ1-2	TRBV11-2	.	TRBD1	TGTGCCAGCAGCCCAGGACAGGGGATCTATGGCTACACCTTC	CASSPGQGIYGYTF
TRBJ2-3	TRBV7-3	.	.	TGTGCCAGCGCGAATCAGGGTTTATCTAGCACAGATACGCAGTATTTT	CASANQGLSSTDTQYF
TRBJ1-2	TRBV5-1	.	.	TGCGCCAGCAGCGATGCAGGCGGCTACACCTTC	CASSDAGGYTF
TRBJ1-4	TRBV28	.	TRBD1	TGTGCCAGCTGGGGACAGAGTGACCGTTTAGGTGAAAAACTGTTTTTT	CASWGQSDRLGEKLFF
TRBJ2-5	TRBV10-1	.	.	TGCGCCAGCAGGGGGCTAGTTCGAGAGACCCAGTACTTC	CASRGLVRETQYF
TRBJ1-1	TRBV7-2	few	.	TGTGCCAGCAGCTTGGTCCGGGTTAGTATGAACACTGAAGCTTTCTTT	CASSLVRVSMNTEAFF
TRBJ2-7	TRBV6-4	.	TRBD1	TGTGCCAGCAGGGACCCGCAGACAGGGAAGGGGCAGTACTTC	CASRDPQTGKGQYF
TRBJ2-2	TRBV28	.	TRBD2	TGTGCCAGCAGTCGGGGCGGGAGCGGCACCGGGGAGCTGTTTTTT	CASSRGGSGTGELFF
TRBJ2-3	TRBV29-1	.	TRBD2	TGCAGCGTTGTAGTACTAGCGGGGCCCCTCGGCGCAGATACGCAGTATTTT	CSVVVLAGPLGADTQYF
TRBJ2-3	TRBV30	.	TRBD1	TGTGCCTGGAGCGCTACAGGGGCGACAGATACGCAGTATTTT	CAWSATGATDTQYF
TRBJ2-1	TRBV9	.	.	TGTGCCAGCAGCGCCCCACAGGGCGTGGGGGAGTACAATGAGCAGTTCTTC	CASSAPQGVGEYNEQFF
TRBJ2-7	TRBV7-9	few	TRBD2	TGTGCCAGCAGCTTAATTAGCGGGAGGAACTCCTACGAGCAGTACTTC	CASSLISGRNSYEQYF
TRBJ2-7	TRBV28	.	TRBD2	TGTGCCGCGGGGACTAGCGGGATCTACGAGCAGTACTTC	CAAGTSGIYEQYF
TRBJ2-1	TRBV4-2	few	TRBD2	TGTGCCAGCAGAAGCGGGAGGGCCTTCGGGAATGAGCAGTTCTTC	CASRSGRAFGNEQFF
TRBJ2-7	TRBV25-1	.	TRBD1	TGTGCCAGCAGGGACAGGGTGATCAACGAGCAGTACTTC	CASRDRVINEQYF
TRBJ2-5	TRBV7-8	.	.	TGTGCCAGCAGCCCCTTCCGAGGGAGGCAGACCCAGTACTTC	CASSPFRGRQTQYF
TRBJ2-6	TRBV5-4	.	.	TGTGCCAGCAGCTTGTCAGGAGGGTTTGGGGCCAACGTCCTGACTTTC	CASSLSGGFGANVLTF
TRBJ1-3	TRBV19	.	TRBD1	TGTGCCAGTAGTCGACAGGGTAGAAACACCATATATTTT	CASSRQGRNTIYF
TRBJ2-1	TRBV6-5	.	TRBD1	TGTGCCAGCAGTTCCACCCCGGGACAGGGGTACAATGAGCAGTTCTTC	CASSSTPGQGYNEQFF